The 30 T cell receptor beta chains below come from one sample, sequenced in a study of blood T cell repertoires in COVID-19. The data were produced by immunoSEQ multiplex PCR, yet TCRdb's version contains in-frame clones alone and is incomplete. This repertoire shows some 48,000 clones, approximately 86% found once; its top ten account for about 2.9%. Input material: peripheral blood. The receptors derive from a woman of 80 years or more with acute or convalescent COVID-19.

The V gene is TRBV5-1, the J gene TRBJ2-7, with D possibly matching TRBD2 (5 bases). The V gene lost 0 bases and the J gene lost 5 bases, with 12 bases spanning the gap. This CDR3 spans 14 amino acids. From germline, CDR1 is SGHRS and CDR2 YFSETQ. This CDR3 reads CASSLGVNGDEQYF. CDR3 sequence (DNA): TGCGCCAGCAGCTTGGGGGTAAACGGGGACGAGCAGTACTTC.

This clone was found once. This chain uses TRBV25-1 with TRBJ1-2; possibly TRBD1 for D (6 bases). This CDR3 contains 14 residues. CDR1 and CDR2 from the germline V gene are MGHDK and SYGVNS. The V gene lost 0 bases and the J gene lost 8 bases, with 13 bases spanning the gap. The CDR3: CASSEYTGSGGYTF. The CDR3 nucleotides are TGTGCCAGCAGTGAATATACAGGGAGTGGCGGCTACACCTTC.

The chain recombines TRBV6-5 with TRBJ1-3; possibly TRBD1 for D (5 bases). V gave up 7 bases and J gave up 4 bases, with 14 bases separating them. Germline V gene lookup returns CDR1 MNHEY and CDR2 SVGAGI. The CDR3 runs 14 residues. The CDR3 bases are TGTGCCAGCACATCCGGGGGACCGGGAAACACCATATATTTT. It is translated as CASTSGGPGNTIYF.

A single count supports this clone. J is TRBJ1-2 and V is TRBV11-2; the D gene is possibly TRBD1 (5 bases). V was trimmed by 2 bases and J by 0 bases, leaving 10 bases between them. The CDR3 consists of 15 residues. Germline assignment: CDR1 SGHAT and CDR2 FQNNGV. CDR3 bases: TGTGCCAGCAGCTTAATGGGGGGAGCTAACTATGGCTACACCTTC. Translated: CASSLMGGANYGYTF.

This clone has more than one count but fewer than ten. This chain connects TRBV7-9 to TRBJ1-3; D is uncertain. This CDR3 is built from 15 residues. In germline, CDR1 is SEHNR, CDR2 FQNEAQ (reference sequence). Trimming cost V 1 base and J 4 bases, with 11 bases left between them. This chain's CDR3 is CASSLVSGNGNTIYF. CDR3 nucleotides: TGTGCCAGCAGCTTAGTGTCGGGGAACGGAAACACCATATATTTT.

This clone was detected once. The genes are TRBV29-1 and TRBJ2-2, with a possible D match to TRBD1 (5 bases). Trimming pared 6 bases from V and 3 bases from J, leaving 14 bases between. The germline CDR1 and CDR2 sequences are SQVTM and ANQGSEA. The CDR3 loop spans 14 amino acids. CDR3 in DNA: TGCAGCGTGCAGGGAAATCGGGACACCGGGGAGCTGTTTTTT. It encodes CSVQGNRDTGELFF.

The CDR3 here is CASSAGLHLYNSPLHF. The CDR3 DNA sequence: TGTGCCAGCAGTGCGGGCCTCCATCTTTATAATTCACCCCTCCACTTT. V gene TRBV3-1 (or the pseudogene TRBV3-2) combines with J gene TRBJ1-6; no firm D call. The germline V gene encodes CDR1 LGHDT and CDR2 YNNKEL (reference sequence). The CDR3 contains 16 residues. V was trimmed by 6 bases and J by 4 bases, leaving 16 bases between them.

V is TRBV24-1 and J is TRBJ1-4; possibly TRBD1 for D (6 bases). Germline lookup yields CDR1 KGHDR and CDR2 SFDVKD. This CDR3 is 12 amino acids long. Trimming left V 10 bases short and J 6 bases short, with 11 bases between. The CDR3 DNA reads as TGTGCCACAGGCCCAGGGGATGAAAAACTGTTTTTT. Amino acids: CATGPGDEKLFF.

V is TRBV11-2 and J is TRBJ2-7; 7 bases are shared with TRBD1. Trimming at V came to 4 bases and at J to 2 bases, leaving 2 bases not matched to a gene. From germline, CDR1 is SGHAT and CDR2 FQNNGV. The CDR3 extends over 13 amino acids. The CDR3 bases are TGTGCCAGCAGCTCCCAGGGGGCCTACGAGCAGTACTTC. Translating gives CASSSQGAYEQYF.

The rearrangement uses TRBV20-1 and TRBJ1-5; D may be TRBD1 (6 bases). V dropped 3 bases and J dropped 2 bases, with 11 bases sitting between them. The germline V gene has CDR1 DFQATT and CDR2 SNEGSKA (reference sequence). This CDR3 is built from 14 residues. CDR3: CSASQDRGNQPQHF. The CDR3 coding sequence is TGCAGTGCTAGTCAGGACAGAGGCAATCAGCCCCAGCATTTT.

The V call is TRBV6-6, the J call TRBJ1-1; perhaps TRBD1 as D (5 bases). V gave up 8 bases and J gave up 0 bases, with 10 bases separating them. Germline V gene lookup returns CDR1 MNHNY and CDR2 SVGAGI (reference sequence). The CDR3 length is 13 residues. CDR3 nucleotides: TGTGCCAGCGGACCGGGGGTGAACACTGAAGCTTTCTTT. Translating gives CASGPGVNTEAFF.

V usage is TRBV19 and J usage is TRBJ1-5; 8 bases fit TRBD1. V was pared by 3 bases and J by 7 bases, with 5 bases of the junction left unmatched. This CDR3 is built from 14 residues. Per germline, CDR1 LNHDA and CDR2 SQIVND (reference sequence). In DNA, the CDR3 is TGTGCCAGTAGTATCCGTACAGGGGGGCAGCCCCAGCATTTT. This translates into CASSIRTGGQPQHF.

The chain is built from TRBV15 and TRBJ2-1; the D is unclear. Germline values: CDR1 LNHNV, CDR2 YYDKDF (reference sequence). With 3 bases removed from V and 9 bases from J, the gap between germline ends came to 9 bases. The CDR3 runs to 12 residues. The CDR3, as DNA: TGTGCCACCAGCAGTGCCCTACCTGAGCAGTTCTTC. It yields the protein CATSSALPEQFF.

This chain links TRBV7-7 with TRBJ2-3; TRBD2 matches 8 bases. The J segment lost 0 bases and the V segment lost 6 bases, leaving 14 bases of the junction unmatched. Germline V gives CDR1 SSHAT, CDR2 FNYEAQ (reference sequence). The CDR3 covers 18 residues. For the CDR3, the DNA is TGTGCCAGCAGTTTCCGGTTGGGGAGCGGGGGAAGCACAGATACGCAGTATTTT. Its translation is CASSFRLGSGGSTDTQYF.

V usage is TRBV10-2 and J usage is TRBJ1-5; D is ambiguous. This CDR3 has 14 amino acids. Germline lookup yields CDR1 WSHSY and CDR2 SAAADI. V lost 10 bases to trimming and J lost 0 bases, with 13 bases between them. CDR3 residues: CATSPGHSNQPQHF. As DNA, the CDR3 is TGCGCCACCTCGCCGGGTCATAGCAATCAGCCCCAGCATTTT.

The V and J genes are TRBV3-1 (or the pseudogene TRBV3-2) and TRBJ1-2; TRBD1 agrees at 12 bases. Germline V lookup: CDR1 LGHDT, CDR2 YNNKEL (reference sequence). This CDR3 comprises 15 residues. The V and J ends lost 4 bases and 5 bases, in that order; junction bases with no gene match: 5. Here the CDR3 reads CASSPWGQGAYGYTF. The CDR3 coding sequence is TGTGCCAGCAGCCCGTGGGGACAGGGGGCGTATGGCTACACCTTC.

This chain links TRBV3-1 (or the pseudogene TRBV3-2) with TRBJ1-2; the match to TRBD1 covers 7 bases. From germline, CDR1 is LGHDT and CDR2 YNNKEL (reference sequence). The CDR3 totals 17 residues. The J segment lost 5 bases and the V segment lost 4 bases, leaving 16 bases of the junction unmatched. CDR3 DNA sequence: TGTGCCAGCAGCCTCTCCGGGACAGCATTGATCGGATATGGCTACACCTTC. Its protein is CASSLSGTALIGYGYTF.

The rearrangement uses TRBV9 and TRBJ2-7, with D perhaps matching TRBD1 (5 bases). This CDR3 region has 15 residues. The V and J ends lost 4 bases and 3 bases respectively, with 17 bases between them. Germline V gene sequence: CDR1 SGDLS, CDR2 YYNGEE. The CDR3 is CASSPEDSRGYEQYF. The CDR3 DNA reads TGTGCCAGCAGCCCAGAAGACAGCCGAGGCTACGAGCAGTACTTC.

The chain uses TRBV5-4 and TRBJ2-7, with a tentative D call TRBD1 (8 bases). V lost 4 bases and J lost 5, with 16 bases in between. The CDR3 loop spans 14 amino acids. CDR1 and CDR2 (germline): SGHNT, YYREEE (reference sequence). The CDR3 sequence: CASSPRQGRDEQYF. The CDR3 DNA reads as TGTGCCAGCAGCCCACGACAGGGGAGGGACGAGCAGTACTTC.

The rearrangement links TRBV12-5 to TRBJ1-6; 9 bases align to TRBD1. This CDR3 is built from 14 residues. Germline V gene data show CDR1 as LGHNT and CDR2 as FRNRAP. J was trimmed by 7 bases and V by 7 bases; bases with no gene match: 5. CDR3 DNA sequence: TGTGCTAGTGTTGCCGGGACAGGGAATTCACCCCTCCACTTT. Translated: CASVAGTGNSPLHF.

This clone was observed a few times. The chain joins TRBV15 to TRBJ1-1; 7 bases match TRBD1. Trimming took 5 bases from V and 5 from J; bases not matched to a gene: 5. The CDR3 is 13 residues long. Germline CDR1 and CDR2: LNHNV and YYDKDF (reference sequence). CDR3 DNA: TGTGCCACCAGCTACACCAGGGGGACTGAAGCTTTCTTT. Amino acids: CATSYTRGTEAFF.

The chain is built from TRBV7-2 and TRBJ1-5, with TRBD1 matching 7 bases. J lost 4 bases, V lost 1 base, and 4 bases had no gene match. Looked up from germline, CDR1 is SGHTA and CDR2 is FQGNSA. The CDR3 has 15 residues. This CDR3 reads CASSLERGLNQPQHF. CDR3 in DNA: TGTGCCAGCAGCTTAGAAAGGGGGCTGAATCAGCCCCAGCATTTT.

The chain joins TRBV5-1 to TRBJ1-1; D is possibly TRBD1 (5 bases). V was cut by 0 bases and J by 5 bases, with 11 bases left in between. The germline CDR1 and CDR2 sequences are SGHRS and YFSETQ. The CDR3 totals 14 residues. The CDR3 DNA reads TGCGCCAGCAGCTTGGAGTTAGGGGATACTGAAGCTTTCTTT. This sequence encodes CASSLELGDTEAFF.

V and J are TRBV5-1 and TRBJ2-5; maybe TRBD2 (5 bases). V was cut by 0 bases and J by 2 bases, with 14 bases left in between. Germline-derived CDR1 and CDR2 are SGHRS and YFSETQ. The CDR3 sequence is 16 residues long. The CDR3 region has the DNA TGCGCCAGCAGCTTGGCGGACCCGAGGGCGCAAGAGACCCAGTACTTC. Protein sequence: CASSLADPRAQETQYF.

The gene calls are TRBV5-1 and TRBJ1-1, with 9 bases identical to TRBD1. CDR1 is SGHRS, CDR2 YFSETQ, per germline. The CDR3 runs 14 residues. V lost 3 bases, J lost 3 bases, and 3 bases stayed unmatched. CDR3 nucleotides: TGCGCCAGCAGCTGGACAGGGGATGACACTGAAGCTTTCTTT. It is translated as CASSWTGDDTEAFF.

V usage is TRBV7-2 and J usage is TRBJ2-3; 14 bases are shared with TRBD2. Germline lookup yields CDR1 SGHTA and CDR2 FQGNSA. V gave up 1 base and J gave up 0 bases; unmatched junction bases: 3. There are 18 residues in the CDR3. CDR3 nucleotide sequence: TGTGCCAGCAGCTTAGGACTAGCGGGGGGGCCGAGCACAGATACGCAGTATTTT. Translating gives CASSLGLAGGPSTDTQYF.

The rearrangement links TRBV19 to TRBJ2-5, with 10 nucleotides matching TRBD1. Germline V gene data show CDR1 as LNHDA and CDR2 as SQIVND (reference sequence). V dropped 6 bases and J dropped 5; count of bases not matched to a gene: 12. CDR3 length: 16 residues. The CDR3 region has the DNA TGTGCCAGTAGCCGTTATGGGACAGGGGAACGGGAGACCCAGTACTTC. Its translation is CASSRYGTGERETQYF.

This chain connects TRBV19 to TRBJ1-2; D is possibly TRBD1 (5 bases). Between the trimmed V and J ends, which lost 4 bases and 0 bases, there was a span of 9 bases. Germline CDR1 LNHDA, CDR2 SQIVND (reference sequence). This CDR3 is built from 14 residues. The CDR3 loop reads CASSTRTPNYGYTF. The CDR3, as DNA: TGTGCCAGTAGTACAAGGACACCTAACTATGGCTACACCTTC.

The rearrangement joins TRBV7-9 to TRBJ1-1; D not certain. This CDR3 comprises 14 residues. The germline V gene has CDR1 SEHNR and CDR2 FQNEAQ (reference sequence). V lost 7 bases and J lost 0, with 12 bases in between. The CDR3 coding sequence is TGTGCCAGCACCCACGGCGGGCTGAACACTGAAGCTTTCTTT. This sequence encodes CASTHGGLNTEAFF.

The chain recombines TRBV7-2 with TRBJ1-2; D might be TRBD1 (6 bases). Trimming removed 2 bases at V and 6 bases at J, with 16 bases between. There are 15 residues in the CDR3. Per the germline V gene, CDR1 is SGHTA and CDR2 is FQGNSA. The CDR3, as DNA: TGTGCCAGCAGCTTACCCGACAGGAACTATAATGGCTACACCTTC. It is translated as CASSLPDRNYNGYTF.